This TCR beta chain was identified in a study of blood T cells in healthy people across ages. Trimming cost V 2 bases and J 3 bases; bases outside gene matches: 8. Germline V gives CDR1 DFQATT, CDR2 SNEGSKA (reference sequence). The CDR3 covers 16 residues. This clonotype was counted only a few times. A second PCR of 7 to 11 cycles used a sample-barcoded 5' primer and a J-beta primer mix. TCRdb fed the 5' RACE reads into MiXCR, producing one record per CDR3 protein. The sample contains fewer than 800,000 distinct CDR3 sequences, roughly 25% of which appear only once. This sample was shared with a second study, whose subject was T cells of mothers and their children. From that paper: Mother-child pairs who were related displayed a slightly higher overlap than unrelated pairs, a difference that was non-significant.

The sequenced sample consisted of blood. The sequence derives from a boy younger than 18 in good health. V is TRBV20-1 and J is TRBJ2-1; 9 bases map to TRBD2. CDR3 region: CSARPRLAANYNEQFF. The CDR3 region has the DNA TGCAGTGCTAGACCGCGACTAGCGGCTAACTACAATGAGCAGTTCTTC.